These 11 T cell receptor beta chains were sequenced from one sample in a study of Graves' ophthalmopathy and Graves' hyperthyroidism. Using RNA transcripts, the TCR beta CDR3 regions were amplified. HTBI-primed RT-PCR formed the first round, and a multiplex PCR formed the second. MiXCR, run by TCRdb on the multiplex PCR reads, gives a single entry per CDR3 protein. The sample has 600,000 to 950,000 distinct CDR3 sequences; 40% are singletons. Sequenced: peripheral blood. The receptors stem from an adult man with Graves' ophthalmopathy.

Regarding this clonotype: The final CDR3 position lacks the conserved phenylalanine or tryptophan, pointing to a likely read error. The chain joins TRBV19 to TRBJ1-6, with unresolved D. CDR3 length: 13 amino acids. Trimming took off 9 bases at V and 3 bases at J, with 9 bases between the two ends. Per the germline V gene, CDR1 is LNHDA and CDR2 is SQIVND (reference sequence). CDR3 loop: CARPHLYNSPLHS. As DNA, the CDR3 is TGTGCCAGACCACATCTCTATAATTCACCCCTCCACTCT.

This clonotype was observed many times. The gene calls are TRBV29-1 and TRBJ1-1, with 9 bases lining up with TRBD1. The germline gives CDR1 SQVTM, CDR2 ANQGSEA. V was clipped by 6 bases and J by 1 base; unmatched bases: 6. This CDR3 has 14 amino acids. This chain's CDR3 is CSVGQGIRNTEAFF. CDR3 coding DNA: TGCAGCGTGGGACAGGGAATTCGGAACACTGAAGCTTTCTTT.

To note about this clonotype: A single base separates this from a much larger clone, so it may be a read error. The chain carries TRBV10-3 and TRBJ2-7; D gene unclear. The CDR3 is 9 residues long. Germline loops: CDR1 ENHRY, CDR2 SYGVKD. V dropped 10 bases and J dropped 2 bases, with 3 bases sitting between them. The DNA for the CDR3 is TGTGCCACACCCTACGAGCAGTACTTC. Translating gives CATPYEQYF.

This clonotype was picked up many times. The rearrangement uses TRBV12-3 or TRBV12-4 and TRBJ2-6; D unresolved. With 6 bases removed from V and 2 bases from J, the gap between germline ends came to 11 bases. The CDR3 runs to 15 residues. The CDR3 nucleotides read TGTGCCAGCAGCACCACCCAACCTGGGGCCAACGTCCTGACTTTC. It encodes CASSTTQPGANVLTF.

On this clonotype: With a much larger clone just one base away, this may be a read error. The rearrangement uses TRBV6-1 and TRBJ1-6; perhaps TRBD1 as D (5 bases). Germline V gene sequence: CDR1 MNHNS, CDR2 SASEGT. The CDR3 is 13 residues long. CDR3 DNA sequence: TGTGCCAGTTCCCGGGACTACGGTTCACCCCCCCACTTT. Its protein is CASSRDYGSPPHF.

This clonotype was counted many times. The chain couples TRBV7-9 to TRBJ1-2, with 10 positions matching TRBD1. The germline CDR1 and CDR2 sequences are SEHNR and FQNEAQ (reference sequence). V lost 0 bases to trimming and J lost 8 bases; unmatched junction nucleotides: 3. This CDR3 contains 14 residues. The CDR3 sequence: CASSLAGDRGGYTF. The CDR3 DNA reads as TGTGCCAGCAGCTTAGCAGGGGACAGGGGAGGCTACACCTTC.

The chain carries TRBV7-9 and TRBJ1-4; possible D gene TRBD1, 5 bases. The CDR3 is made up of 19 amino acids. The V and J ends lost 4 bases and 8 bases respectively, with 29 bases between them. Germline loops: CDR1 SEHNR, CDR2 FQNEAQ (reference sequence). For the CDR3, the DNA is TGTGCCAGCAGCTACCGGTTAAGCGACAGTATTCGGATGACAGAAAAACTGTTTTTT. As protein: CASSYRLSDSIRMTEKLFF.

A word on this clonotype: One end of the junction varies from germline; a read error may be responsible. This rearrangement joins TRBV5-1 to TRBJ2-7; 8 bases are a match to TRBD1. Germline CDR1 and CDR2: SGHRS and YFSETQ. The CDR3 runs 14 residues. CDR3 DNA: TGCGCCAGCAGCTTTACGTCAGGGGGCGAGACCCAGCACTTC. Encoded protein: CASSFTSGGETQHF.

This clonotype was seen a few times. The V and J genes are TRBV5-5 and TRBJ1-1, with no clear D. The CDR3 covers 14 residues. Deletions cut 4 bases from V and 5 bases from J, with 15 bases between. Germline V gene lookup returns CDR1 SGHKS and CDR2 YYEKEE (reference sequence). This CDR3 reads CASSKTTGGTEAFF. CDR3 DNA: TGTGCCAGCAGCAAAACGACGGGTGGGACTGAAGCTTTCTTT. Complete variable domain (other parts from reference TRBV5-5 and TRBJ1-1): DAGVTQSPTHLIKTRGQQVTLRCSPISGHKSVSWYQQVLGQGPQFIFQYYEKEERGRGNFPDRFSARQFPNYSSELNVNALLLGDSALYLCASSKTTGGTEAFFGQGTRLTVV.

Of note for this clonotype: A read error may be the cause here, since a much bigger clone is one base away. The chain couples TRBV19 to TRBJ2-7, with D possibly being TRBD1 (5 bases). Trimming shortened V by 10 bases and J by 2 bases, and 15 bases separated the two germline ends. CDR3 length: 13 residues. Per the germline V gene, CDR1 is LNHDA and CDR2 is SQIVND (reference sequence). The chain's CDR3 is CATQGTFPYEQYF. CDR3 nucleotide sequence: TGTGCCACCCAGGGTACCTTTCCCTACGAGCAGTACTTC.

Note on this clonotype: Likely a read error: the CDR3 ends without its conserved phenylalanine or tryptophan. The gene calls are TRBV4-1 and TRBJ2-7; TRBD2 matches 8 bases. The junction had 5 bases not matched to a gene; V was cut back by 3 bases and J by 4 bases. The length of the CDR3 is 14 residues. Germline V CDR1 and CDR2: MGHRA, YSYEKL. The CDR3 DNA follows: TGCGCCAGCAGCCAGACGGGGGGGGCTTACGAGCAGTACTGC. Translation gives CASSQTGGAYEQYC.